What follows is one T cell receptor (beta chain) and its context. With the 5' RACE reads reprocessed, TCRdb shows one record per CDR3 protein and no DNA. The repertoire table contains roughly 390,000 distinct CDR3 sequences. Per the germline V gene, CDR1 is SGHTA and CDR2 is FQGNSA. The CDR3 is made up of 16 amino acids. The record originates from a study of T cells expressing NK-cell markers. This TCR was sampled from a woman aged 50 to 60 in good health. This chain links TRBV7-2 with TRBJ2-1; TCRdb's D call of TRBD2 is untestable without DNA. The specimen sequenced was blood T cells: a sorted CD56 or NKG2C T cell subset, CD4+ or CD8+ T cells, or bulk PBMC T cells (not recorded which). This CDR3 reads CASSPRRLAGNNEQFF.